Shown below are 8 T cell receptor beta chains from a single sample sequenced in a study of T-cell memory formation after mild COVID-19. TCRdb re-called the 5' RACE reads through MiXCR, storing one row per CDR3 protein. The table has 45,000 or so distinct CDR3 sequences, roughly 6.6% seen once. Sequenced material: PBMCs or a T cell subset sorted from them (not recorded which). Every receptor here comes from an adult who had mild COVID-19 (a few samples of this study predate the infection). Cell type and time point are not known.

CDR3 nucleotide sequence: TGTGCCAGTACCTATTCGACAGTTAGCCCCTCGCCGCCGGGCTACACCTTC. Residues: CASTYSTVSPSPPGYTF. The V gene is TRBV19, the J gene TRBJ1-2; weak D call: TRBD1 (5 bases). Germline assignment: CDR1 LNHDA and CDR2 SQIVND (reference sequence). Trimming stripped 7 bases from V and 8 bases from J, with 29 bases between. This CDR3 has 17 amino acids.

This clonotype was found a few times. The CDR3 reads CASSLVGATYEQYF. The CDR3 DNA is TGTGCCAGCAGCTTAGTCGGCGCTACCTACGAGCAGTACTTC. This chain links TRBV13 with TRBJ2-7; unclear D gene. V lost 1 base, J lost 2 bases, and 9 bases lay in between. Germline CDR1 is PRHDT and CDR2 is FYEKMQ (reference sequence). The CDR3 runs to 14 residues.

This clonotype was seen repeatedly, ten times or more. The V and J genes are TRBV25-1 and TRBJ2-5, with 8 bases identical to TRBD1. The V gene's germline CDR1 is MGHDK and CDR2 SYGVNS. This CDR3 is built from 15 residues. Trimming took 2 bases from V and 5 from J; bases not matched to a gene: 7. CDR3 nucleotide sequence: TGTGCCAGCAGTGAAATAGGCAGGGGGCAGGAGACCCAGTACTTC. Translated, it gives CASSEIGRGQETQYF.

The sample holds a few counts of this clonotype. The chain joins TRBV6-2 or TRBV6-3 to TRBJ1-5; D call uncertain. The CDR3 runs to 12 residues. V was trimmed by 6 bases and J by 4 bases, leaving 7 bases between them. Looked up from germline, CDR1 is MNHEY and CDR2 is SVGEGT. CDR3 bases: TGTGCCAGCAGATTAGGGAATCAGCCCCAGCATTTT. It is translated as CASRLGNQPQHF.

This clonotype was seen a handful of times. The chain couples TRBV11-1 to TRBJ2-7, with D perhaps matching TRBD1 (6 bases). The length of the CDR3 is 17 residues. CDR1 is SGHAT and CDR2 is FQDESV in the germline V gene (reference sequence). V was cut by 5 bases and J by 5 bases, with 25 bases left in between. The CDR3 DNA follows: TGTGCCAGCAGCCTCGCCCGTCCGGACAGACTATGGAACGAGCAGTACTTC. This encodes CASSLARPDRLWNEQYF.

This clonotype was recorded at least ten times. The V call is TRBV7-2, the J call TRBJ2-7; TRBD2 aligns across 7 bases. V was pared by 3 bases and J by 2 bases, with 7 bases of the junction left unmatched. This CDR3 contains 15 residues. Germline assignment: CDR1 SGHTA and CDR2 FQGNSA. CDR3 sequence: CASSFQRGSTYEQYF. CDR3 coding DNA: TGTGCCAGCAGCTTTCAGCGGGGTTCGACCTACGAGCAGTACTTC.

There are many counts of this clonotype. CDR3 DNA sequence: TGCGCCAGCAGCCACTCCGGGGGACAGCTAGCCAAAAACATTCAGTACTTC. Translating it yields CASSHSGGQLAKNIQYF. The chain joins TRBV4-1 to TRBJ2-4, with a tentative D call TRBD1 (7 bases). The germline V gene encodes CDR1 MGHRA and CDR2 YSYEKL. Trimming took off 3 bases at V and 0 bases at J, with 15 bases between the two ends. CDR3 length: 17 amino acids.

This clonotype was observed at least ten times. The CDR3 sequence is CANRQANTGELFF. CDR3 nucleotides: TGTGCCAACCGACAGGCGAACACCGGGGAGCTGTTTTTT. This sequence joins TRBV12-3 or TRBV12-4 and TRBJ2-2; possible D gene TRBD1, 6 bases. The CDR3 totals 13 residues. The germline V and J ends were trimmed by 10 bases and 0 bases, with 9 bases remaining between them.